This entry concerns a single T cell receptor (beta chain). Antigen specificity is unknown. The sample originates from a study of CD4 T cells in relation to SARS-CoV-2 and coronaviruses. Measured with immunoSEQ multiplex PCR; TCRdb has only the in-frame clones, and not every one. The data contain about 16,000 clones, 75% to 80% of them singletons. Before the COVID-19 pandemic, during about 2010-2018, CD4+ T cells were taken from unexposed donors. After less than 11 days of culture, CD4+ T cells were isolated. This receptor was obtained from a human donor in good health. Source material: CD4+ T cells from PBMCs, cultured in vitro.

CDR3 coding DNA: TGCAGTGCTAGTCCTAGCGGAGATACGCAGTATTTT. Amino acids: CSASPSGDTQYF. This chain links TRBV20-1 with TRBJ2-3; TRBD2 agrees at 7 bases. The J segment lost 5 bases and the V segment lost 3 bases, leaving 2 bases of the junction unmatched. The germline V gene encodes CDR1 DFQATT and CDR2 SNEGSKA (reference sequence). The CDR3 spans 12 residues.